The 5 T cell receptor beta chains given below trace back to one sample, sequenced in a study of T cells in Graves' hyperthyroidism and ophthalmopathy. Using RNA transcripts as the source, TCR beta CDR3 regions were amplified. HTBI primers were the set used in a first-round RT-PCR of the TCR CDR3. MiXCR, run by TCRdb on the multiplex PCR reads, gives a single entry per CDR3 protein. The sample lists 600,000 to 800,000 distinct CDR3 sequences; around a third were seen once. The sequenced sample was blood. These TCRs come from a woman in her 40s with Graves' hyperthyroidism.

This clonotype has at least ten counts. This chain links TRBV25-1 with TRBJ1-4; D gene ambiguous. The germline V and J ends were trimmed by 4 bases and 4 bases, with 4 bases remaining between them. This CDR3 contains 12 residues. Per the germline V gene, CDR1 is MGHDK and CDR2 is SYGVNS. The CDR3 spells CASSGNNEKLFF. The CDR3 nucleotides are TGTGCCAGCAGTGGAAATAATGAAAAACTGTTTTTT.

This clonotype was detected only a few times. A much larger clonotype is one base distant, so this may be a read error. The V call is TRBV29-1, the J call TRBJ1-2, with D possibly matching TRBD1 (6 bases). Germline-derived CDR1 and CDR2 are SQVTM and ANQGSEA. This CDR3 comprises 12 residues. Trimming shortened V by 1 base and J by 4 bases, and 7 bases separated the two germline ends. In DNA, the CDR3 is TGCAGCGTTGAAGTCAGGGGCTATGGCTACACCTTC. This encodes CSVEVRGYGYTF.

CDR3 residues: CASSEGEYNEQFF. The CDR3 bases are TGTGCCAGCAGTGAGGGAGAATACAATGAGCAGTTCTTC. The chain combines TRBV2 with TRBJ2-1; weak D call: TRBD2 (5 bases). The CDR3 covers 13 residues. V lost 3 bases and J 4 bases, leaving 7 bases between the germline ends. The germline V gene has CDR1 SNHLY and CDR2 FYNNEI. Combining the CDR3 with reference TRBV2 and TRBJ2-1 gives the whole variable domain EPEVTQTPSHQVTQMGQEVILRCVPISNHLYFYWYRQILGQKVEFLVSFYNNEISEKSEIFDDQFSVERPDGSNFTLKIRSTKLEDSAMYFCASSEGEYNEQFFGPGTRLTVL.

In regard to this clonotype: The CDR3 does not close with the conserved phenylalanine or tryptophan, likely indicating a read error. It is unclear where the CDR3 begins or ends on the DNA, so no DNA is shown, and the CDR3 is as TCRdb lists it. V is TRBV2 and J is TRBJ2-6. Germline V CDR1 and CDR2: SNHLY, FYNNEI. The CDR3 is 15 residues long, counting both termini. The CDR3: CASSAEGSGANVLVL.

V is TRBV5-8 and J is TRBJ1-2; D possibly corresponds to TRBD1 (5 bases). V was pared by 4 bases and J by 4 bases, with 17 bases between. Germline V gene sequence: CDR1 SGHTS, CDR2 YDEGEE. CDR3 length equals 15 residues. CDR3 residues: CASSHQGVRRYGYTF. The CDR3 DNA is TGTGCCAGCAGCCACCAAGGGGTACGGCGCTATGGCTACACCTTC. The complete variable domain, with remaining parts taken from reference TRBV5-8 and TRBJ1-2, reads EAGVTQSPTHLIKTRGQQATLRCSPISGHTSVYWYQQALGLGLQFLLWYDEGEERNRGNFPPRFSGRQFPNYSSELNVNALELEDSALYLCASSHQGVRRYGYTFGSGTRLTVV.